One sample yielded the 16 T cell receptor beta chains listed below, sequenced in a study of blood T cell repertoires in COVID-19. Measured with immunoSEQ multiplex PCR; TCRdb has only the in-frame clones, and not every one. The sample lists tens of thousands of clones, roughly 86% seen once, with about 7% in the top ten. The sequencing input was peripheral blood. The receptors shown here come from a man aged 50 to 59 with active or convalescent COVID-19.

The chain couples TRBV28 to TRBJ1-1, with no clear D. Germline lookup yields CDR1 MDHEN and CDR2 SYDVKM. The ends were cut back, 5 bases at V and 6 bases at J, with 13 bases in the middle. This CDR3 spans 13 amino acids. The CDR3, as DNA: TGTGCCAGCAGTATAGAGGTATCTCCTGAAGCTTTCTTT. Protein: CASSIEVSPEAFF.

This rearrangement joins TRBV5-1 to TRBJ1-5; possibly TRBD1 for D (5 bases). The V and J ends lost 0 bases and 4 bases respectively, with 11 bases between them. This CDR3 comprises 15 residues. Germline CDR1 and CDR2: SGHRS and YFSETQ. The CDR3 DNA is TGCGCCAGCAGCTTGGGGGGCGCAGGTAATCAGCCCCAGCATTTT. It encodes CASSLGGAGNQPQHF.

V gene TRBV3-1 (or the pseudogene TRBV3-2) combines with J gene TRBJ2-1; 12 nucleotides line up with TRBD2. The V gene's germline CDR1 is LGHDT and CDR2 YNNKEL (reference sequence). The CDR3 consists of 17 residues. V trimming: 0 bases; J trimming: 8 bases; junction bases outside the gene matches: 8. As DNA, the CDR3 is TGTGCCAGCAGCCAAGATCAGAAACTAGCGGGGGGCGATGAGCAGTTCTTC. This translates into CASSQDQKLAGGDEQFF.

This clone was recorded once. V is TRBV4-1 and J is TRBJ2-5, with 7 positions matching TRBD2. CDR1 and CDR2 (germline): MGHRA, YSYEKL. The CDR3 has 16 residues. Trimming cost V 0 bases and J 4 bases; bases outside gene matches: 8. Here the CDR3 reads CASSQDQEGGRETQYF. CDR3 nucleotides: TGCGCCAGCAGCCAAGATCAGGAGGGAGGGAGAGAGACCCAGTACTTC.

V is TRBV25-1 and J is TRBJ2-1, with TRBD2 matching over 9 bases. The CDR3 length is 15 residues. CDR1 is MGHDK, CDR2 SYGVNS, per germline. V was clipped by 7 bases and J by 6 bases; unmatched bases: 10. The CDR3 sequence is CASTPPGLAGNEQFF. The CDR3 DNA is TGTGCCAGCACCCCACCGGGACTAGCAGGCAATGAGCAGTTCTTC.

The chain employs TRBV19 and TRBJ2-1; D possibly corresponds to TRBD2 (6 bases). CDR3 length: 14 amino acids. Trimming removed 4 bases at V and 6 bases at J, with 13 bases between. Germline-derived CDR1 and CDR2 are LNHDA and SQIVND (reference sequence). This CDR3 reads CASSRGTAVNEQFF. DNA for the CDR3: TGTGCCAGTAGTAGGGGGACTGCGGTCAATGAGCAGTTCTTC.

V usage is TRBV27 and J usage is TRBJ1-5, with no clear D. CDR3 length equals 13 residues. The V gene's germline CDR1 is MNHEY and CDR2 SMNVEV (reference sequence). V lost 6 bases and J 7 bases, leaving 13 bases between the germline ends. CDR3 bases: TGTGCCAGCAGCCGGGAGGGAGGCCAGCCCCAGCATTTT. Protein: CASSREGGQPQHF.

With respect to this clone: Different DNA sequences within this sample yield the same CDR3. The genes are TRBV3-1 (or the pseudogene TRBV3-2) and TRBJ2-1; 9 nucleotides line up with TRBD1. This CDR3 contains 14 residues. Germline V gene sequence: CDR1 LGHDT, CDR2 YNNKEL (reference sequence). V was pared by 6 bases and J by 7 bases, with 7 bases of the junction left unmatched. The CDR3 DNA reads as TGTGCCAGCAGTTTACGGACAGGGGCTAATGAGCAGTTCTTC. Translated, it gives CASSLRTGANEQFF.

The CDR3 reads CASSLEPRPGNEQFF. DNA for the CDR3: TGTGCCAGCAGCTTGGAACCCCGGCCCGGGAATGAGCAGTTCTTC. The genes are TRBV5-5 and TRBJ2-1; no clear D gene. The CDR3 is 15 residues long. CDR1 and CDR2 (germline): SGHKS, YYEKEE (reference sequence). V was cut by 0 bases and J by 7 bases, with 14 bases left in between. Using reference TRBV5-5 and TRBJ2-1 for the parts outside the CDR3, the full variable domain is DAGVTQSPTHLIKTRGQQVTLRCSPISGHKSVSWYQQVLGQGPQFIFQYYEKEERGRGNFPDRFSARQFPNYSSELNVNALLLGDSALYLCASSLEPRPGNEQFFGPGTRLTVL.

The rearrangement links TRBV28 to TRBJ1-1, with D maybe TRBD1 (6 bases). The CDR3 covers 17 residues. Per the germline V gene, CDR1 is MDHEN and CDR2 is SYDVKM. Between the trimmed V and J ends, which lost 6 bases and 4 bases, there was a span of 24 bases. The CDR3 loop reads CASSTTKPTGAGTEAFF. The CDR3, as DNA: TGTGCCAGCAGCACCACAAAGCCGACAGGCGCTGGCACTGAAGCTTTCTTT.

This chain joins TRBV12-3 or TRBV12-4 and TRBJ2-7; TRBD1 matches 7 bases. The CDR3 loop spans 12 amino acids. Trimming removed 5 bases from V and 5 bases from J; junction bases left unmatched: 3. This CDR3 reads CASSAQGDEQYV. CDR3 bases: TGTGCCAGCAGTGCCCAGGGGGACGAGCAGTACGTC.

This rearrangement joins TRBV5-4 to TRBJ1-3; D gene unclear. This CDR3 contains 14 residues. Deletions cut 0 bases from V and 7 bases from J, with 11 bases between. Germline CDR1 is SGHNT and CDR2 is YYREEE (reference sequence). The CDR3: CASSLGTGGNTIYF. The CDR3 region has the DNA TGTGCCAGCAGCTTGGGGACGGGAGGCAACACCATATATTTT.

The V and J genes are TRBV10-3 and TRBJ2-3; perhaps TRBD2 as D (5 bases). Per the germline V gene, CDR1 is ENHRY and CDR2 is SYGVKD. The CDR3 length is 16 residues. The germline V and J ends were trimmed by 3 bases and 0 bases, with 13 bases remaining between them. Here the CDR3 DNA reads TGTGCCATCAGTGACGGTGTAACGGGGAGCACAGATACGCAGTATTTT. Translated: CAISDGVTGSTDTQYF.

This chain uses TRBV7-2 with TRBJ2-5, with 12 nucleotides matching TRBD2. Germline CDR1 is SGHTA and CDR2 is FQGNSA. The trim removed 3 bases at V and 4 bases at J, leaving 6 bases unmatched. This CDR3 is 16 amino acids long. CDR3 sequence (DNA): TGTGCCAGCAGCTTCGCCCTAGCGGGGGGGGGAGAGACCCAGTACTTC. As protein: CASSFALAGGGETQYF.

The chain recombines TRBV4-1 with TRBJ1-1; TRBD1 might be the D (6 bases). The V end was cut by 10 bases, the J end by 4 bases, with 16 bases between. Germline CDR1 MGHRA, CDR2 YSYEKL. CDR3 length: 13 residues. The CDR3 DNA sequence: TGCGCCACCGCCCAGGGGATCTCCACTGAAGCTTTCTTT. Translated, it gives CATAQGISTEAFF.

V is TRBV19 and J is TRBJ1-4; 9 bases agree with TRBD1. This CDR3 has 15 amino acids. The junction had 10 bases not matched to a gene; V was cut back by 6 bases and J by 8 bases. CDR1 and CDR2 from the germline V gene are LNHDA and SQIVND (reference sequence). Here the CDR3 DNA reads TGTGCCAGTAGCCGTGCGGGACAGGGAGGAGAAAAACTGTTTTTT. It is translated as CASSRAGQGGEKLFF.